Listed below are T cell receptor beta chains from one sample, sequenced in a study of vaccination and CD4 T cells after COVID-19. TCRdb reprocessed the PCR reads via MiXCR and lists one record per CDR3 protein. Counted here are about 9,600 distinct CDR3 sequences, 45% to 55% occurring once; the ten biggest clones make up 9.5% to 15%. No antigen has been assigned to these receptors. Sequenced input: CD4+ T cells from blood, cultured in vitro. The receptors here all came from a human donor who had recovered from COVID-19. The CDR3 runs from the conserved cysteine through the conserved F or W. A D gene is named only where the DNA matches it firmly. Clone size, where shown, is once, few, many, or a class for clones that have expanded.

size,J,D,V,DNA,CDR3
few,TRBJ2-2,TRBD2,TRBV27,TGTGCCAGCAGTTTTCCCGGACTAGCGGGGCAAACCGGGGAGCTGTTTTTT,CASSFPGLAGQTGELFF
-,TRBJ2-7,-,TRBV28,TGTGCCAGCAGACCGGACAGCTACGAGCAGTACTTC,CASRPDSYEQYF
-,TRBJ1-1,-,TRBV27,TGTGCCAGCAGGAGGGGGTGGGGGACTGAAGCTTTCTTT,CASRRGWGTEAFF
-,TRBJ2-3,-,TRBV5-8,TGTGCCAGCAGCCCGGGCCAGAGAACTAGCACAGATACGCAGTATTTT,CASSPGQRTSTDTQYF
-,TRBJ1-1,TRBD1,TRBV20-1,TGCAGTGCTTCCCCAGGGGGCGTAAAGAACACTGAAGCTTTCTTT,CSASPGGVKNTEAFF
-,TRBJ1-1,-,TRBV30,TGTGCCTGGGGGAACACTGAAGCTTTCTTT,CAWGNTEAFF
few,TRBJ2-5,-,TRBV12-3/TRBV12-4,TGTGCCAGCAGCCTACTCGACAGCACGGGGGCCCAGTACTTC,CASSLLDSTGAQYF
-,TRBJ1-2,-,TRBV28,TGTGCCAGCAGCTCCACCGCGGAGAACCACACCTTC,CASSSTAENHTF
once,TRBJ1-1,TRBD1,TRBV7-2,TGTGCCAGCAGATTACAGGGGGCGCGACACACTGAAGCTTTCTTT,CASRLQGARHTEAFF
-,TRBJ1-2,-,TRBV6-1,TGTGCCAGCAGCCTCGCGGGGAACTATGGCTACACCTTC,CASSLAGNYGYTF
-,TRBJ1-2,-,TRBV5-6,TGTGCCAGCACGGCAGGGAACTATGGCTACACCTTC,CASTAGNYGYTF
-,TRBJ1-5,-,TRBV6-1,TGTGCCAGCAGTATATCAGGGAGTAACAATCAGCCCCAGCATTTT,CASSISGSNNQPQHF
-,TRBJ2-1,-,TRBV20-1,TGCAGTGCTAGAGACGGGTCAAAGTTAGGCGATGAGCAGTTCTTC,CSARDGSKLGDEQFF
-,TRBJ1-2,-,TRBV19,TGTGCCAGTAGTATAAGGGGACCGACATCCCGGGCCGGCTACACCTTC,CASSIRGPTSRAGYTF
-,TRBJ2-5,-,TRBV2,TGTGCCAGCAGGACAGAAGAGACCCAGTACTTC,CASRTEETQYF
-,TRBJ1-1,-,TRBV7-9,TGTGCCAGCAGCTTCGAGGGGGTTGGCACTGAAGCTTTCTTT,CASSFEGVGTEAFF
-,TRBJ1-1,TRBD1,TRBV5-1,TGCGCCAGCAGCGACAGGGTGGGGAACACTGAAGCTTTCTTT,CASSDRVGNTEAFF
-,TRBJ2-1,TRBD2,TRBV5-4,TGTGCCAGCAGCTTGGGGGGGGCTAGCGGGAACAATGAGCAGTTCTTC,CASSLGGASGNNEQFF
few,TRBJ1-1,TRBD1,TRBV20-1,TGCAGTGCTGATTACAGGGGGCGGAGCACTGAAGCTTTCTTT,CSADYRGRSTEAFF
-,TRBJ2-2,-,TRBV7-7,TGTGCTAGCAGCGCGACTAGGTCCGGGGAGCTGTTTTTT,CASSATRSGELFF
-,TRBJ1-5,TRBD1,TRBV30,TGTGCCTGGGCCGGACAGGGCAATCAGCCCCAGCATTTT,CAWAGQGNQPQHF
-,TRBJ2-7,-,TRBV19,TGTGCCAGTAGTCTTAGCGGCTCCTACGAGCAGTACTTC,CASSLSGSYEQYF
-,TRBJ1-6,TRBD1,TRBV6-5,TGTGCCAGCAGTTTTCGGGACAGTAATTCACCCCTCCACTTT,CASSFRDSNSPLHF
few,TRBJ2-5,-,TRBV24-1,TGTGCCACCAGTGATTTCGGAGGGGGCGTAGCAGAGACCCAGTACTTC,CATSDFGGGVAETQYF
-,TRBJ1-1,-,TRBV5-6,TGTGCCAGCAGCCCCACGCGGGGGAACACTGAAGCTTTCTTT,CASSPTRGNTEAFF
-,TRBJ2-2,TRBD2,TRBV19,TGTGCCAGTAACCCGACTAGCGGGAGCCCCGGGGAGCTGTTTTTT,CASNPTSGSPGELFF
-,TRBJ2-7,TRBD2,TRBV7-3,TGTGCCAGCAGCTTTAGCGGGACTAGCGGCTACGAGCAGTACTTC,CASSFSGTSGYEQYF
-,TRBJ2-6,-,TRBV5-4,TGTGCCAGCAATTCCGCCAACGTCCTGACTTTC,CASNSANVLTF
-,TRBJ1-2,TRBD1,TRBV12-5,TGTGCTAGTGGTTTGGCCGAGGGACAGGGGAGGGGCTACACCTTC,CASGLAEGQGRGYTF
few,TRBJ1-3,-,TRBV19,TGTGCCAGTACCTTCTCTGGAAACACCATATATTTT,CASTFSGNTIYF
few,TRBJ2-3,TRBD1,TRBV6-1,TGTGCCAGCAGTGGTAGACAGGGCTTAAGCACAGATACGCAGTATTTT,CASSGRQGLSTDTQYF
-,TRBJ1-5,-,TRBV2,TGTGCCAGCAGTGGGGCTTTCGGGTTGAGTGGCAATCAGCCCCAGCATTTT,CASSGAFGLSGNQPQHF
once,TRBJ2-3,-,TRBV19,TGTGCCAGTAGTACTCAGGGGTTCACAGATACGCAGTATTTT,CASSTQGFTDTQYF
-,TRBJ1-3,-,TRBV7-2,TGTGCCAGCAGCTTAGTTCCGGGGGTTGGAAACACCATATATTTT,CASSLVPGVGNTIYF
few,TRBJ2-7,TRBD2,TRBV6-1,TGTGCCAGCACCCAGACTAGCGGGAGCGACGAGCAGTACTTC,CASTQTSGSDEQYF
few,TRBJ2-1,TRBD2,TRBV7-2,TGTGCCAGCAGCTTAGGGACTAGCGGGGGGACGAATGAGCAGTTCTTC,CASSLGTSGGTNEQFF
-,TRBJ1-1,TRBD1,TRBV19,TGTGCCAGTAGTACCGGACAGGGGGACACTGAAGCTTTCTTT,CASSTGQGDTEAFF
-,TRBJ2-1,TRBD2,TRBV15,TGTGCCACCAGCAGAGATCGAAGGCCTAGCGGGAGGGACAATGAGCAGTTCTTC,CATSRDRRPSGRDNEQFF
few,TRBJ2-2,TRBD1,TRBV6-2/TRBV6-3,TGTGCCAGCAGGACAGGGGGCGGCGGGGAGCTGTTTTTT,CASRTGGGGELFF
-,TRBJ1-1,-,TRBV4-3,TGCGCCAGCAGCGTCAGGACCGTGAACACTGAAGCTTTCTTT,CASSVRTVNTEAFF
-,TRBJ2-7,-,TRBV20-1,TGCAGTGCTTCTCGGACAGGGAGGGCCTACGAGCAGTACTTC,CSASRTGRAYEQYF
-,TRBJ2-4,-,TRBV5-4,TGTGCCAGCAGCTGGGATAACGGGGCGGCCAAAAACATTCAGTACTTC,CASSWDNGAAKNIQYF
-,TRBJ1-2,-,TRBV29-1,TGCAGCGTTGAAGGAAACAGCTATGGCTACACCTTC,CSVEGNSYGYTF
-,TRBJ2-2,-,TRBV5-6,TGTGCCAGCAGTACAGTTAGGGTCACCGGGGAGCTGTTTTTT,CASSTVRVTGELFF
-,TRBJ1-3,-,TRBV28,TGTGCCAGCAGTTTGCCAGGAGCCTCTGGAAACACCATATATTTT,CASSLPGASGNTIYF
-,TRBJ2-4,-,TRBV15,TGTGCCACCAGCAGAGTCGGGGGACAGCAAAACATTCAGTACTTC,CATSRVGGQQNIQYF
-,TRBJ1-2,-,TRBV7-2,TGTGCCAGCACCGAGAACGGACAGACCTATGGCTACACCTTC,CASTENGQTYGYTF
few,TRBJ1-1,TRBD1,TRBV6-1,TGTGCCAGCATTATCGCAGGGGGCTCGGTAGCTTTCTTT,CASIIAGGSVAFF
few,TRBJ1-6,-,TRBV7-2,TGTGCCAGCAGCCCAGGACAGACCTATAATTCACCCCTCCACTTT,CASSPGQTYNSPLHF
-,TRBJ2-3,-,TRBV19,TGTGCCAGTATAGGGGCAGGTACAGATACGCAGTATTTT,CASIGAGTDTQYF
once,TRBJ1-4,TRBD1,TRBV28,TGTGCCAGCAGTCTCGGGACAGGGTTAGTTGAAAAACTGTTTTTT,CASSLGTGLVEKLFF
-,TRBJ2-1,-,TRBV20-1,TGCAGTGCTGCCCAGGGGCGCTCATACAATGAGCAGTTCTTC,CSAAQGRSYNEQFF
-,TRBJ2-6,-,TRBV24-1,-,CATSDTSVANVLTF
few,TRBJ2-2,TRBD1,TRBV7-8,TGTGCCAGCAGCTGGTGGGACAGGGGTAACACCGGGGAGCTGTTTTTT,CASSWWDRGNTGELFF